The source of this T cell receptor (beta chain) is a study of regulatory T cells in long-lasting Graves disease. Points from the study as a whole: There was favoring of TRBV28, TRBJ1-2 and TRBJ2-5 in persistent disease.

About this clonotype itself: No antigen is known for it.

Time point here: newly diagnosed GD, antithyroid drugs for less than 3 months. TCR sequences were obtained from RNA taken from PBMCs. Under American Thyroid Association guidelines, Graves' disease was diagnosed. Per germline, CDR1 KGHDR and CDR2 SFDVKD. This CDR3 contains 17 residues. Trimming removed 2 bases from V and 8 bases from J; junction bases left unmatched: 11. Assembly of TCR beta libraries relied on iRepertoire HTBI primers together with Arm-PCR of CDR3 regions. TCRdb itself ran the multiplex PCR reads through MiXCR, one entry per CDR3 protein. The sample yields approximately 360,000 distinct CDR3 sequences, about an eighth seen once. The sample was also reused in another study, on T cells in Graves' hyperthyroidism and ophthalmopathy. That paper adds: Also found in blood were most expanded thyroid clonotypes above 0.001. Model-based prediction identified ophthalmopathy a median roughly 6.1 months prior to its onset.

The chain is built from TRBV24-1 and TRBJ2-2; 9 bases map to TRBD2. This clonotype originated in a woman aged 18-29 years with Graves disease. Sequenced here: peripheral blood mononuclear cells (PBMCs), sampled at new diagnosis, from a patient treated with antithyroid drugs. In DNA form, the CDR3 reads TGTGCCACCAGTGATTATCCAGCGGGAGGTTCTGGAGGGGAGCTGTTTTTT. It codes for CATSDYPAGGSGGELFF.